The entry below describes one T cell receptor beta chain. The antigen is undetermined. The read terminates 3 residues before the CDR3 end, so the remaining end is supplied by the germline J gene. The sample belongs to a study of T cells in women clearing cervical HPV infection. Study background: For cases, blood was sampled a median 149 days after lesion detection, interquartile range about 90 to 200 days. With HLA typing for only a few women, HLA confounding remains possible. Study conclusions and caveats: Timing of associations relative to infection is unclear; T-cell subsets were not isolated.

Sequenced by immunoSEQ multiplex PCR; TCRdb stores in-frame clones only, minus some. Here the sample table reports approximately 30,000 clones. MY09/MY11 PCR detected cervical HPV DNA; dot-blot assigned genotypes. The CDR3 totals 15 residues. Germline assignment: CDR1 DFQATT and CDR2 SNEGSKA (reference sequence). V gave up 1 base and J gave up 0 bases, with 9 bases separating them. The clonotype originates from a woman between 18 and 75 years old with a cervical HPV16 infection that either progressed to CIN3+ or cleared (not recorded which). J is TRBJ2-2 and V is TRBV20-1; a possible D gene is TRBD2 (6 bases). The material sequenced was blood buffy coat. CDR3 in amino acids: CSARVGGANTGELFF. The CDR3 DNA, read in part, is TGCAGTGCTAGAGTCGGCGGGGCGAACACCGGGGAG.